The 5 T cell receptor beta chains presented below share a single source sample, sequenced in a study of shared clonotypes between healthy human individuals. Clones were sequenced by immunoSEQ multiplex PCR, and TCRdb holds only the in-frame ones, with some missing. This table has over a million clones, around 97% appearing once. Sample: naive CD4+ T cells sorted from blood. Subset here: CD45RA+ positively selected. The receptors derive from a man in his thirties or forties in good health.

The CDR3 spells CASSQVGQGDKLFF. The CDR3 DNA sequence: TGTGCCAGCAGCCAAGTGGGACAGGGTGATAAACTGTTTTTT. This rearrangement joins TRBV4-2 to TRBJ1-4; the match to TRBD1 covers 9 bases. The junction had 5 bases not matched to a gene; V was cut back by 1 base and J by 11 bases. This CDR3 spans 14 amino acids. The germline V gene has CDR1 LGHNA and CDR2 YNFKEQ.

This clone appeared a single time. The V gene is TRBV10-2, the J gene TRBJ2-2; no clear D gene. Trimming removed 8 bases from V and 6 bases from J, with 10 bases in between. CDR1 WSHSY and CDR2 SAAADI come from the germline V gene. The CDR3 covers 12 residues. The CDR3 DNA reads as TGCGCCAGCGGCAGGATTGCCGGGGAGCTGTTTTTT. Translation gives CASGRIAGELFF.

This chain's CDR3 is CAIRTSGDTDTQYF. CDR3 sequence (DNA): TGTGCCATCAGGACTAGCGGGGACACAGATACGCAGTATTTT. The chain employs TRBV10-3 and TRBJ2-3, with TRBD2 matching over 11 bases. The V and J ends lost 6 bases and 2 bases, in that order; junction bases with no gene match: 1. This CDR3 spans 14 amino acids. Germline CDR1 reads ENHRY; CDR2 reads SYGVKD.

This chain connects TRBV18 to TRBJ1-1; tentative D call: TRBD1 (6 bases). The CDR3 length is 15 residues. The V end was cut by 4 bases, the J end by 0 bases, with 12 bases between. Germline V gene sequence: CDR1 KGHSH, CDR2 LQKENI. This CDR3 is CASSLIGGVNTEAFF. CDR3 sequence (DNA): TGTGCCAGCTCACTCATAGGGGGAGTGAACACTGAAGCTTTCTTT. The variable domain in full, with the rest retrieved from reference TRBV18 and TRBJ1-1, is NAGVMQNPRHLVRRRGQEARLRCSPMKGHSHVYWYRQLPEEGLKFMVYLQKENIIDESGMPKERFSAEFPKEGPSILRIQQVVRGDSAAYFCASSLIGGVNTEAFFGQGTRLTVV.

The rearrangement links TRBV19 to TRBJ1-1; possible D gene TRBD1, 5 bases. Trimming took 4 bases from V and 0 from J, leaving 15 bases between them. The CDR3 has 16 residues. CDR1 is LNHDA, CDR2 SQIVND, per germline (reference sequence). The CDR3 loop is CASSRWGGTVNTEAFF. In nucleotides, the CDR3 is TGTGCCAGTAGTAGGTGGGGGGGGACCGTGAACACTGAAGCTTTCTTT. Supplemented by reference TRBV19 and TRBJ1-1, the full variable domain reads DGGITQSPKYLFRKEGQNVTLSCEQNLNHDAMYWYRQDPGQGLRLIYYSQIVNDFQKGDIAEGYSVSREKKESFPLTVTSAQKNPTAFYLCASSRWGGTVNTEAFFGQGTRLTVV.